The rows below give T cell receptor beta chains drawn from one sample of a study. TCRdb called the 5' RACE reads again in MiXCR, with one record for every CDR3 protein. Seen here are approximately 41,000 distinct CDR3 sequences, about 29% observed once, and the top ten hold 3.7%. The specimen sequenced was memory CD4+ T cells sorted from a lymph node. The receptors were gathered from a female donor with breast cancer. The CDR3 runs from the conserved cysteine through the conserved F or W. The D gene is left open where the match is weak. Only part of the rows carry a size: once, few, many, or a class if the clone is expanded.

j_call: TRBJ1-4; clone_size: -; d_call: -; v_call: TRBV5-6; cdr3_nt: TGTGCCAGCAGCTTCCTTTGGGGGGCTAATGAAAAACTGTTTTTT; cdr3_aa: CASSFLWGANEKLFF
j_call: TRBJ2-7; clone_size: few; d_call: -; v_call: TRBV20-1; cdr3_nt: TGCAGTGTCAACTCCGGGAGTCAGGGCTCCTACGAGCAGTACTTC; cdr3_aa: CSVNSGSQGSYEQYF
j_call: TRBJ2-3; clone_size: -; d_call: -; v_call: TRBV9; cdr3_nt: TGTGCCAGCAGCCAAGGGGGCGGGAGGCCAGATACGCAGTATTTT; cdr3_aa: CASSQGGGRPDTQYF
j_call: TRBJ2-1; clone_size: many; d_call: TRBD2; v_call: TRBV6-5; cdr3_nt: TGTGCCAGCAGTTACGGCGGGAGCTCCTACAATGAGCAGTTCTTC; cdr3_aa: CASSYGGSSYNEQFF
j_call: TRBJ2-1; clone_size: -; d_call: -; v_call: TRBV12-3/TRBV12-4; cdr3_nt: TGTGCCAGCAGGTTAAATGAGCAGTTCTTC; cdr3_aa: CASRLNEQFF
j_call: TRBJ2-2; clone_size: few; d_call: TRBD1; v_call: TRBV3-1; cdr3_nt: TGTGCCAGCAGCCAAGACGGGACAGACTTAGTTTATAACACCGGGGAGCTGTTTTTT; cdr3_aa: CASSQDGTDLVYNTGELFF
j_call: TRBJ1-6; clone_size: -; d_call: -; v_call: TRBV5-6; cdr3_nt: TGTGCCAGCAGCTTGCCGGGGTATAATTCACCCCTCCACTTT; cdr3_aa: CASSLPGYNSPLHF
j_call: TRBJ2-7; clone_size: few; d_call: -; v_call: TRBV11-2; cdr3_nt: TGTGCCAGCAGGCCGTTTGCGTTAGCGGCCTCCTACGAGCAGTACTTC; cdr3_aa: CASRPFALAASYEQYF
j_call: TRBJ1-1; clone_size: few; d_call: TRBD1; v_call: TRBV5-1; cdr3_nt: TGCGCCAGCAGCGGGGGACAGGGCCGTGCTGAAGCTTTCTTT; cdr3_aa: CASSGGQGRAEAFF
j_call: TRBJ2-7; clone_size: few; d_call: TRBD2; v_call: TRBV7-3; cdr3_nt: TGTGCCAGCAGCCTGGGACTAGCAACCGAGCAGTACTTC; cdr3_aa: CASSLGLATEQYF
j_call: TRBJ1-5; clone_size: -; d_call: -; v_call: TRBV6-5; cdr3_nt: TGTGCCAGCAGTGGGCAGACAGACAATCAGCCCCAGCATTTT; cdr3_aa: CASSGQTDNQPQHF
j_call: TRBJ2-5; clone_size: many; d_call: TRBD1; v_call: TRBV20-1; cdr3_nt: TGCAGTGCTCCTGACAGGGGAGAGACCCAGTACTTC; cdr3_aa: CSAPDRGETQYF
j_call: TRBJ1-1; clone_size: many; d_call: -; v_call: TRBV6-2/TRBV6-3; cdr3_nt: TGTGCCAGCAGTTACGAGTGGAACACTGAAGCTTTCTTT; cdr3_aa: CASSYEWNTEAFF
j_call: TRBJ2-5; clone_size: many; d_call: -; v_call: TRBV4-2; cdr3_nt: TGTGCCAGCAGCCAGCCGGGGGACGGGGAGACCCAGTACTTC; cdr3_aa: CASSQPGDGETQYF
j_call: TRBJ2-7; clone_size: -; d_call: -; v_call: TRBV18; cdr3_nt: TGTGCCAGCTCACCACCGGGGGAAACCTACGAGCAGTACTTC; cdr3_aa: CASSPPGETYEQYF
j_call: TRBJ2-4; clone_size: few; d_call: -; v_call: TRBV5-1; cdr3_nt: TGCGCCAGCAGCTTGGAGCCAGGAAAAAACATTCAGTACTTC; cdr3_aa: CASSLEPGKNIQYF
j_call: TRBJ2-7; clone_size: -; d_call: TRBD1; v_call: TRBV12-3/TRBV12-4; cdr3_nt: TGTGCCAGCAGTTTGGGGACAGGGTCCCACGAGCAGTACTTC; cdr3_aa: CASSLGTGSHEQYF
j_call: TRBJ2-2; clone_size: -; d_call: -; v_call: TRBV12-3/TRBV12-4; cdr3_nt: TGTGCCAGCAGTTTTGACAACACCGGGGAGCTGTTTTTT; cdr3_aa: CASSFDNTGELFF